These T cell receptor beta chains were read from a single sample in a study of blood T cells in healthy people across ages. TCRdb re-analysed the 5' RACE reads in MiXCR, keeping a single row per CDR3 protein. There are some 900,000 distinct CDR3 sequences in the sample; roughly 48% occur only once, and around an eighth lies in the top ten. Sequenced sample: blood. The receptors stem from a man aged 25 to 40 in good health. CDR3s include the opening cysteine and the closing phenylalanine or tryptophan. Fields, in order: V gene, CDR3 length, clone size, J gene, CDR3 protein. Expanded clones are given a class, and other clones once, few, many or no size at all.

V: TRBV30
length: 14
size: .
J: TRBJ1-2
CDR3: CAWTVRGDPCGYTF

V: TRBV12-3/TRBV12-4
length: 16
size: few
J: TRBJ1-4
CDR3: CASSFEGARSREKLFF

V: TRBV28
length: 13
size: .
J: .
CDR3: CASSVTGIYEQYF

V: TRBV19
length: 17
size: .
J: TRBJ1-2
CDR3: CASSIGTTLGGPYGYTF

V: TRBV4-2
length: 18
size: .
J: TRBJ1-5
CDR3: CASSRGTDLFLSNQPQHF

V: TRBV6-5
length: 16
size: .
J: TRBJ1-5
CDR3: CASSYRGTAHNQPQHF

V: TRBV4-2
length: 17
size: .
J: TRBJ2-7
CDR3: CASSQEGRGVSYNEQYF

V: TRBV7-8
length: 15
size: .
J: TRBJ2-7
CDR3: CASSLGDRGLYEQYF

V: TRBV7-2
length: 15
size: few
J: TRBJ1-5
CDR3: CASSFTGAGNQPQHF

V: TRBV20-1
length: 15
size: .
J: TRBJ2-1
CDR3: CSARDSEGRVDEQFF

V: TRBV12-3/TRBV12-4
length: 15
size: many
J: TRBJ2-5
CDR3: CASSLVYTPGETQYF

V: TRBV6-5
length: 13
size: .
J: TRBJ1-1
CDR3: CASSDSYTVEAFF

V: TRBV24-1
length: 14
size: .
J: TRBJ1-1
CDR3: CATSPEGRNTEAFF

V: TRBV10-3
length: 14
size: many
J: TRBJ2-3
CDR3: CAITGGQGVDTQYF

V: TRBV4-2
length: 17
size: .
J: TRBJ2-5
CDR3: CASSQDPASGGQETQYF

V: TRBV12-3/TRBV12-4
length: 14
size: .
J: TRBJ1-1
CDR3: CASSLAGNGIEAFF

V: TRBV20-1
length: 12
size: .
J: TRBJ2-5
CDR3: CSARDQVETQYF

V: TRBV7-2
length: 14
size: .
J: TRBJ1-4
CDR3: CASSPRTGDGKLFF

V: TRBV3-1
length: 13
size: .
J: TRBJ1-2
CDR3: CASTTRGREGYTF

V: TRBV2
length: 20
size: .
J: TRBJ1-6
CDR3: CASSGMGQVGLFSYNSPLHF

V: TRBV18
length: 16
size: .
J: TRBJ2-5
CDR3: CASSPPLAGYQETQYF

V: TRBV9
length: 12
size: .
J: TRBJ1-1
CDR3: CASSVDAGEAFF

V: TRBV5-1
length: 15
size: .
J: TRBJ1-2
CDR3: CASNIGQGRDYGYTF

V: TRBV4-3
length: 16
size: .
J: .
CDR3: CASSQEGSGQTYEQYF

V: TRBV4-1
length: 16
size: .
J: TRBJ1-4
CDR3: CASSQDRDRGDEKLFF

V: TRBV10-3
length: 15
size: many
J: TRBJ2-7
CDR3: CAISGGQGAFYEQYF

V: TRBV15
length: 15
size: once
J: TRBJ2-3
CDR3: CATSRDDRYTDTQYF

V: TRBV7-6
length: 14
size: .
J: TRBJ1-2
CDR3: CASSLEETNYGYTF

V: TRBV29-1
length: 12
size: few
J: TRBJ1-1
CDR3: CSVQQGFTEAFF

V: TRBV4-1
length: 14
size: .
J: TRBJ1-4
CDR3: CASSQRQGSEKLFF

V: TRBV7-2
length: 15
size: .
J: TRBJ2-1
CDR3: CASSQQGSVYNEQFF

V: TRBV24-1
length: 14
size: .
J: TRBJ2-7
CDR3: CATSDLVRLREQYF

V: TRBV5-5
length: 15
size: .
J: TRBJ2-3
CDR3: CASTLRGSSTDTQYF

V: TRBV5-1
length: 14
size: many
J: TRBJ2-3
CDR3: CASSLVRNTDTQYF

V: TRBV20-1
length: 14
size: .
J: TRBJ2-3
CDR3: CSARGPQGPETQYF

V: TRBV4-1
length: 13
size: few
J: TRBJ2-1
CDR3: CASSPRGVDEQFF

V: TRBV27
length: 14
size: .
J: TRBJ2-3
CDR3: CASSLILETDTQYF

V: TRBV29-1
length: 14
size: .
J: TRBJ2-2
CDR3: CSVGDGLSTGELFF